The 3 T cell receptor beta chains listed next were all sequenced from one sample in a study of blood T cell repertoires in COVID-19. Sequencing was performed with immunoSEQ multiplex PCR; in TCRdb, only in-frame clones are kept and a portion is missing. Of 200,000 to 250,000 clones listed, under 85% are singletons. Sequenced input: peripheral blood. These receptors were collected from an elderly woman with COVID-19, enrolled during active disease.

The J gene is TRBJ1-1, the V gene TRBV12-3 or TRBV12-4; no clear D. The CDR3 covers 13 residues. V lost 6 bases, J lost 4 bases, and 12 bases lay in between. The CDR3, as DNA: TGTGCCAGCAGCTTAAAAGGAGGCACTGAAGCTTTCTTT. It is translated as CASSLKGGTEAFF.

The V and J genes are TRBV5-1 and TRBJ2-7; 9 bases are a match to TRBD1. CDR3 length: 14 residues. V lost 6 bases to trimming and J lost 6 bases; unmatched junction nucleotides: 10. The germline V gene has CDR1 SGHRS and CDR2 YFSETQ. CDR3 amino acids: CASKGGQGPLEQYF. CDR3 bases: TGCGCCAGCAAGGGGGGACAGGGACCACTCGAGCAGTACTTC.

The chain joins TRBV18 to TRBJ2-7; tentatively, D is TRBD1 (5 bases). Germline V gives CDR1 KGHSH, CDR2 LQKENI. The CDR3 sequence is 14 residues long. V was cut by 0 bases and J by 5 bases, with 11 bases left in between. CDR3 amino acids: CASSPPGRAHEQYF. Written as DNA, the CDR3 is TGTGCCAGCTCACCACCGGGCAGGGCCCACGAGCAGTACTTC.